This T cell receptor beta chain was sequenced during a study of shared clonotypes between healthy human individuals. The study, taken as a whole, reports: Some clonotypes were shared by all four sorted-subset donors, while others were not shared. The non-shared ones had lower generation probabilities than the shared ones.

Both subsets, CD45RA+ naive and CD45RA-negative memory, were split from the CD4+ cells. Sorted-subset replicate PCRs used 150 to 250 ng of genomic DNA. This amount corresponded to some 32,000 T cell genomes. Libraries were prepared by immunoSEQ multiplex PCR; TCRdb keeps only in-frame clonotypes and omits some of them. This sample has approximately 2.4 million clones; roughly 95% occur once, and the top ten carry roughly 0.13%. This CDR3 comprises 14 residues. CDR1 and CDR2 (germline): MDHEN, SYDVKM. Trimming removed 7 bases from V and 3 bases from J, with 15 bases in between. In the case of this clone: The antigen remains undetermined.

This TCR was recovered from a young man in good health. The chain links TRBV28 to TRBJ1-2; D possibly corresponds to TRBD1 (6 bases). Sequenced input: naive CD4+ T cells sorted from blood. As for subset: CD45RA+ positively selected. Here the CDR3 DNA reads TGTGCCAGCACCGTGACAGGCGGCGACTATGGCTACACCTTC. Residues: CASTVTGGDYGYTF.